Listed below are T cell receptor beta chains from one sample, sequenced in a study of cytomegalovirus exposure and HLA in healthy donors. TCRdb's table, derived via immunoSEQ multiplex PCR, lists solely in-frame clones and lacks some. Here the sample spans some 120,000 clones, over 75% being singletons. What was sequenced was PBMCs. These receptors originate from a man aged 40-55 years in good health and CMV-seronegative. Both conserved end residues are part of each CDR3. The D gene is left open where the match is weak. Clone size is not always given. Where it is, it says once, few, many or a class for expanded clones.

v_gene	j_gene	abundance	d_gene	CDR3nt	CDR3aa
TRBV11-2	TRBJ1-3	NA	NA	TGTGCCAGCCAAACAGGGAACACTGGAAACACCATATATTTT	CASQTGNTGNTIYF
TRBV10-1	TRBJ2-7	NA	TRBD2	TGCGCCAGCAGTAGACAGCGGGAACTCCCCTACGAGCAGTACTTC	CASSRQRELPYEQYF
TRBV28	TRBJ2-7	NA	NA	TGTGCCAGCAGCCTTACCATTGCGGCCTCCTACGAGCAGTACTTC	CASSLTIAASYEQYF
TRBV27	TRBJ1-3	NA	NA	TGTGCCAGCAGTCCCCGGCGGGACTTAAGAAACACCATATATTTT	CASSPRRDLRNTIYF
TRBV6-5	TRBJ1-1	NA	NA	TGTGCCAGCAGTTACTCTCAGAACACTGAAGCTTTCTTT	CASSYSQNTEAFF
TRBV2	TRBJ2-4	few	TRBD1	TGTGCCAGCAGAGATTTAGGACAGGGGAGGAAAAACATTCAGTACTTC	CASRDLGQGRKNIQYF
TRBV9	TRBJ2-4	NA	TRBD2	TGTGCCAGCAGCGTAGGCCTAGCGGGAGCCAAAAACAGTCAGTACTTC	CASSVGLAGAKNSQYF
TRBV6-5	TRBJ1-1	NA	NA	TGTGCCAGCAGTTACGGGTACAGGGACACTGAAGCTTTCTTT	CASSYGYRDTEAFF
TRBV2	TRBJ1-4	few	NA	TGTGCCAGCAGCGGGGGGAGGGCTAATGAAAAACTGTTTTTT	CASSGGRANEKLFF
TRBV7-6	TRBJ2-2	once	NA	TGTGCCAGCAGCTTAGGGACAGACACCGGGGAGCTGTTTTTT	CASSLGTDTGELFF
TRBV11-2	TRBJ2-7	NA	TRBD2	TGTGCCAGCAGGTCTAGCGGGAGGGCCCGCTACGAGCAGTACTTC	CASRSSGRARYEQYF